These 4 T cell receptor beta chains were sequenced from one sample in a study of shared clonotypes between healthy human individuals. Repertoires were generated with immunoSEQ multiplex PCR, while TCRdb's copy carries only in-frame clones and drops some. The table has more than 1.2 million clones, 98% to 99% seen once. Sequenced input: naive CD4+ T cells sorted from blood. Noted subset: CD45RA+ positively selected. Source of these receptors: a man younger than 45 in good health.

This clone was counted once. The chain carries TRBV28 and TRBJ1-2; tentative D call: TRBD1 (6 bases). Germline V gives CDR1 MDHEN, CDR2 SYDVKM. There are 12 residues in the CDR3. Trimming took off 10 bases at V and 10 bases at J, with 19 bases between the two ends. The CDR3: CATVGGPVDYTF. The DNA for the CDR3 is TGTGCCACTGTCGGGGGCCCTGTCGACTACACCTTC.

The DNA for the CDR3 is TGTGCCAGCTCAGTCATCGCGGATGAAAAACTGTTTTTT. This sequence encodes CASSVIADEKLFF. The gene calls are TRBV18 and TRBJ1-4; D is uncertain. The CDR3 spans 13 residues. The germline gives CDR1 KGHSH, CDR2 LQKENI. Trimming pared 5 bases from V and 6 bases from J, leaving 10 bases between.

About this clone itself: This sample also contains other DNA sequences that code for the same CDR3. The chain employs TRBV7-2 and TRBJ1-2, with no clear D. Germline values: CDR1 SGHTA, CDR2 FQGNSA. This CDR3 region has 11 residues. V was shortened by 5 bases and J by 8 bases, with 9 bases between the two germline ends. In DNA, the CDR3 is TGTGCCAGCAGCCTCATAGGAGGCTACACCTTC. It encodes CASSLIGGYTF.

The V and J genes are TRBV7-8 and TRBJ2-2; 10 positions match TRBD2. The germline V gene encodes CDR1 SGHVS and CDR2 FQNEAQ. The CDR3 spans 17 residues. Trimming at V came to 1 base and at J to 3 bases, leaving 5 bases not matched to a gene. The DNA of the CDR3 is TGTGCCAGCAGCTTAGGTCCTAGCGGGAGCCACACCGGGGAGCTGTTTTTT. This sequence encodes CASSLGPSGSHTGELFF.